A selection of T cell receptor beta chains follows, all from one sample in a study of blood T cell repertoires in COVID-19. The repertoire was sequenced with immunoSEQ multiplex PCR; TCRdb's copy has only in-frame clones and lacks some. The sample carries about 400,000 clones, 86% recorded once. Sequencing used peripheral blood. The receptors shown here come from a woman in her 30s with active or convalescent COVID-19. The CDR3 runs from the conserved cysteine through the conserved F or W.

V	J	CDR3
TRBV11-2	TRBJ1-1	CASSLGQVNTEAFF
TRBV6-5	TRBJ2-5	CASSSPSGRAGETQYF
TRBV2	TRBJ2-3	CASSEGPSSGDTQYF
TRBV6-5	TRBJ2-1	CASSYSSGSSYNEQFF
TRBV21-1	TRBJ1-5	CASSPCRAQPQHF
TRBV18	TRBJ1-2	CASSETGTIYGYTF
TRBV5-1	TRBJ1-1	CASSLGGGQANTEAFF
TRBV27	TRBJ1-5	CASSPETGHQPQHF
TRBV2	TRBJ2-1	CASSLLTGTTSSYNEQFF
TRBV6-5	TRBJ1-6	CASRTGTGTNSPLHF
TRBV28	TRBJ1-3	CASSPLESGNTIYF
TRBV21-1	TRBJ2-4	CASSKATLAKNIQYF
TRBV5-4	TRBJ1-1	CASSFLTGMNTEAFF
TRBV9	TRBJ1-1	CASSPGQQRGNTEAFF
TRBV19	TRBJ1-1	CASSRRTGGRLDTEAFF
TRBV7-9	TRBJ2-1	CASSLPRTSGVSSYNEQFF
TRBV2	TRBJ1-3	CASSGQGGSGNTIYF
TRBV27	TRBJ2-2	CASSLSQGLGNTGELFF
TRBV27	TRBJ1-5	CASSFGNQPQHF
TRBV7-9	TRBJ1-3	CASSQDSGNTIYF
TRBV19	TRBJ2-1	CASSPGSGGARSYNEQFF
TRBV5-6	TRBJ1-5	CASSLGQYSNQPQHF
TRBV4-2	TRBJ2-1	CASSQDRGLTEQFF
TRBV10-3	TRBJ1-2	CAISEYGGTGGRGYTF
TRBV6-4	TRBJ2-3	CASRPSGGAPDTQYF
TRBV28	TRBJ2-3	CASRETSGGTDTQYF
TRBV9	TRBJ2-5	CASSKRDWAETQYF
TRBV7-9	TRBJ2-7	CASSHTGGSSYEQYF
TRBV6-1	TRBJ1-2	CASSEQVLGGLGGYTF
TRBV3-1/TRBV3-2	TRBJ1-1	CASSQVGTQGGGTEAFF
TRBV4-2	TRBJ2-5	CASSHVGLAVGETQYF
TRBV5-1	TRBJ1-1	CASAGGGAEAFF
TRBV5-1	TRBJ1-2	CASSQQDSGYGYTF
TRBV4-1	TRBJ2-1	CASSPGMGQGVNEQFF
TRBV29-1	TRBJ1-3	CSVSGVSGNTIYF
TRBV6-6	TRBJ2-2	CASSYSTRYTGELFF
TRBV27	TRBJ2-1	CASSKGHQMYNEQFF
TRBV14	TRBJ2-7	CASSQVARGGEQYF
TRBV18	TRBJ2-7	CASSKTSGKTYEQYF
TRBV7-8	TRBJ1-6	CASSLGTGGSPLHF
TRBV2	TRBJ2-5	CASSESITTQETQYF
TRBV25-1	TRBJ2-6	CASSDGQGVSGANVLTF